The entry below gives a single TCR beta chain sequence along with its context. The target antigen is unknown. These data are taken from a study of Ad26.COV2.S vaccination and SARS-CoV-2 variants. Overall study findings and caveats: After vaccination, substantial breadth of spike-specific CD8+ and CD4+ responses was reported. Compared with placebo recipients, vaccine recipients had higher spike-specific TCR breadth. From the TCR breadth and depth analyses, total T cell responses may have been underestimated. Vaccine and placebo recipients had comparable breadth of non-spike TCRs.

The table came from immunoSEQ multiplex PCR; TCRdb's copy has only in-frame clones and leaves some out. This sample has nearly 95,000 clones, with approximately 86% found just once. The CDR3 loop spans 15 amino acids. Trimming removed 2 bases at V and 2 bases at J, with 14 bases between. From germline, CDR1 is SGHNT and CDR2 YYREEE (reference sequence). This specimen was peripheral blood, taken after recovery from COVID-19. The chain uses TRBV5-4 and TRBJ2-7; D may be TRBD1 (6 bases). This clonotype was sampled from a human donor who had recovered from COVID-19. This chain's CDR3 is CASSLKSGETYEQYF. In nucleotides, the CDR3 is TGTGCCAGCAGCTTAAAGTCAGGGGAGACCTACGAGCAGTACTTC.